Presented here are 30 T cell receptor beta chains from one specimen sequenced in a study of T cells in Graves' hyperthyroidism and ophthalmopathy. From RNA transcripts, TCR beta CDR3 regions were amplified. Using the HTBI primer set, a first-round RT-PCR was run on the TCR CDR3. TCRdb re-derived calls from the multiplex PCR reads in MiXCR, one entry per CDR3 protein. The sample holds approximately 400,000 distinct CDR3 sequences; around 13% are singletons and the top ten take about 10%. Sequences were obtained from blood. These receptor sequences come from a woman between 55 and 75 years old with Graves' hyperthyroidism.

This clonotype appeared many times. This chain links TRBV3-1 with TRBJ2-1; no clear D. V was clipped by 0 bases and J by 2 bases, with 11 bases between them. Germline V gene data show CDR1 as LGHDT and CDR2 as YNNKEL (reference sequence). The CDR3 spans 16 residues. The DNA of the CDR3 is TGTGCCAGCAGCCAAGATTGGGCGAATACCTACAATGAGCAGTTCTTC. It encodes CASSQDWANTYNEQFF.

There are many counts of this clonotype. The rearrangement links TRBV28 to TRBJ1-1, with D possibly matching TRBD1 (5 bases). CDR3 size: 17 residues. The V gene's germline CDR1 is MDHEN and CDR2 SYDVKM. Trimming pared 2 bases from V and 1 base from J, leaving 17 bases between. CDR3: CASSLPPLLGANTEAFF. CDR3 nucleotide sequence: TGTGCCAGCAGTTTACCCCCCCTTTTAGGGGCGAACACTGAAGCTTTCTTT.

This clonotype was picked up a small number of times. The rearrangement links TRBV9 to TRBJ2-7; maybe TRBD2 (5 bases). V was cut by 0 bases and J by 3 bases, with 13 bases left in between. CDR3 size: 15 residues. The germline CDR1 and CDR2 sequences are SGDLS and YYNGEE. The CDR3 nucleotides read TGTGCCAGCAGCGTAGGTAGCGCTCTGGGCTACGAGCAGTACTTC. The encoded protein is CASSVGSALGYEQYF. Using reference TRBV9 and TRBJ2-7 for the parts outside the CDR3, the full variable domain is DSGVTQTPKHLITATGQRVTLRCSPRSGDLSVYWYQQSLDQGLQFLIQYYNGEERAKGNILERFSAQQFPDLHSELNLSSLELGDSALYFCASSVGSALGYEQYFGPGTRLTVT.

This clonotype was observed at least ten times. J is TRBJ2-7 and V is TRBV4-2, with a weak D call TRBD1 (5 bases). This CDR3 contains 13 residues. Germline CDR1 LGHNA, CDR2 YNFKEQ. V was pared by 4 bases and J by 3 bases, with 10 bases between. Here the CDR3 reads CASSPLGDYEQYF. DNA of the CDR3: TGTGCCAGCAGCCCGTTAGGGGACTACGAGCAGTACTTC.

On this clonotype itself: At one end the junction does not follow the germline gene, possibly because of a read error. This chain links TRBV20-1 with TRBJ2-2, with 11 bases matching TRBD2. The CDR3 sequence is 15 residues long. CDR1 is DFQATT, CDR2 SNEGSKA, per germline (reference sequence). The CDR3 spells CSATRTSGYTGELFF. In DNA form, the CDR3 reads TGTAGTGCTACCCGGACTAGCGGGTACACCGGGGAGCTGTTTTTT.

This clonotype occurred many times. The chain couples TRBV2 to TRBJ2-7; 10 bases fit TRBD1. With V trimmed by 5 bases and J by 8 bases, 6 bases remained unmatched. There are 13 residues in the CDR3. CDR1 SNHLY and CDR2 FYNNEI come from the germline V gene. The CDR3 DNA follows: TGTGCCAGCAGTCCGGGACAGGGGAAGAAGCAGTACTTC. Translating gives CASSPGQGKKQYF.

Only a few counts were recorded for this clonotype. In DNA, the CDR3 is TGCGCCAGCAGCCTCGGACTAGCCGACGTAATGAAGCAGTTCTTC. It is translated as CASSLGLADVMKQFF. The rearrangement links TRBV4-1 to TRBJ2-1, with 8 bases fitting TRBD2. CDR1 and CDR2 (germline): MGHRA, YSYEKL. Germline trimming cut 4 bases from V and 11 bases from J; bases unmatched to any gene: 13. CDR3 length: 15 amino acids.

This clonotype was observed at least ten times. This chain connects TRBV10-3 to TRBJ2-7; 8 positions match TRBD2. This CDR3 is 14 amino acids long. Germline values: CDR1 ENHRY, CDR2 SYGVKD. J gave up 4 bases and V 3 bases, and 5 bases lay outside the gene matches. CDR3 residues: CAISEERETYEQYF. The DNA of the CDR3 is TGTGCCATCAGTGAAGAGCGGGAGACTTACGAGCAGTACTTC.

J is TRBJ1-2 and V is TRBV12-3 or TRBV12-4; D unclear. The CDR3 has 14 residues. V lost 2 bases and J 2 bases, leaving 9 bases between the germline ends. The CDR3 DNA is TGTGCCAGCAGTTTACTACTGCAAAACTATGGCTACACCTTC. Protein product: CASSLLLQNYGYTF.

This clonotype has at least ten counts. The chain carries TRBV6-5 and TRBJ2-1, with D tentatively TRBD1 (5 bases). Germline V gene sequence: CDR1 MNHEY, CDR2 SVGAGI. The V end lost 0 bases, the J end lost 0 bases, and 6 bases lay between the germline ends. The CDR3 is made up of 15 amino acids. The CDR3 reads CASSYSRASYNEQFF. CDR3 sequence (DNA): TGTGCCAGCAGTTACTCCAGGGCCTCCTACAATGAGCAGTTCTTC.

This clonotype was seen repeatedly, ten times or more. V gene TRBV28 combines with J gene TRBJ1-2; 8 bases agree with TRBD1. Germline CDR1 reads MDHEN; CDR2 reads SYDVKM. The V segment lost 5 bases and the J segment 8 bases; nucleotides outside the gene matches: 4. CDR3 length: 12 amino acids. This CDR3 reads CASSPPGGGYTF. In DNA, the CDR3 is TGTGCCAGCAGTCCTCCAGGGGGCGGCTACACCTTC.

This clonotype was counted many times. This chain uses TRBV5-1 with TRBJ1-3; D gene uncertain. Germline V gene sequence: CDR1 SGHRS, CDR2 YFSETQ. The CDR3 totals 12 residues. Deletions cut 2 bases from V and 2 bases from J, with 2 bases between. CDR3 nucleotide sequence: TGCGCCAGCAGCTTTGCTGGAAACACCATATATTTT. It encodes CASSFAGNTIYF.

Many counts were recorded for this clonotype. The genes are TRBV18 and TRBJ2-1; no reliable D call. V gave up 0 bases and J gave up 0 bases, with 3 bases separating them. This CDR3 is 14 amino acids long. The germline V gene encodes CDR1 KGHSH and CDR2 LQKENI. CDR3 DNA: TGTGCCAGCTCACCACCTAGCTCCTACAATGAGCAGTTCTTC. It specifies CASSPPSSYNEQFF.

This sequence joins TRBV30 and TRBJ1-5; 7 nucleotides align to TRBD1. CDR1 is GTSNPN, CDR2 SVGIG, per germline (reference sequence). V dropped 0 bases and J dropped 5; count of bases not matched to a gene: 7. This CDR3 contains 15 residues. CDR3 nucleotides: TGTGCCTGGAGTGTACTGGGACAGCCGTATCAGCCCCAGCATTTT. This gives the protein CAWSVLGQPYQPQHF.

Comments on this clonotype: The germline gene is not matched at one end of the junction; a read error may be the cause. This chain uses TRBV19 with TRBJ1-6, with a weak D call TRBD1 (5 bases). CDR3 length: 15 residues. Germline loops: CDR1 LNHDA, CDR2 SQIVND (reference sequence). The CDR3 here is CASRALTVDNSPFHF. In nucleotides, the CDR3 is TGTGCCAGTAGAGCGCTGACAGTAGATAATTCACCCTTCCACTTT. Drawing the rest from reference TRBV19 and TRBJ1-6, the complete variable domain is DGGITQSPKYLFRKEGQNVTLSCEQNLNHDAMYWYRQDPGQGLRLIYYSQIVNDFQKGDIAEGYSVSREKKESFPLTVTSAQKNPTAFYLCASRALTVDNSPFHFGNGTRLTVT.

V gene TRBV5-5 combines with J gene TRBJ1-3; D might be TRBD1 (5 bases). Germline lookup yields CDR1 SGHKS and CDR2 YYEKEE (reference sequence). The CDR3 extends over 15 amino acids. The V end was cut by 4 bases, the J end by 0 bases, with 11 bases between. CDR3 sequence (DNA): TGTGCCAGCAGCGCAGGGCGTCACTCTGGAAACACCATATATTTT. It codes for CASSAGRHSGNTIYF. The variable domain in full, completed from reference TRBV5-5 and TRBJ1-3, reads DAGVTQSPTHLIKTRGQQVTLRCSPISGHKSVSWYQQVLGQGPQFIFQYYEKEERGRGNFPDRFSARQFPNYSSELNVNALLLGDSALYLCASSAGRHSGNTIYFGEGSWLTVV.

The table lists this clonotype with many counts. The chain has TRBV7-9 and TRBJ1-5; TRBD1 matches 8 bases. V lost 5 bases to trimming and J lost 6 bases; unmatched junction nucleotides: 3. CDR1 is SEHNR and CDR2 is FQNEAQ in the germline V gene (reference sequence). The CDR3 is 13 amino acids. DNA for the CDR3: TGTGCCAGCAGCCCAGGGGGCAGTCAGCCCCAGCATTTT. Protein: CASSPGGSQPQHF.

The chain joins TRBV5-1 to TRBJ1-1, with unresolved D. Germline loops: CDR1 SGHRS, CDR2 YFSETQ. The V gene lost 7 bases and the J gene lost 1 base, with 17 bases spanning the gap. This CDR3 region has 15 residues. For the CDR3, the DNA is TGCGCCAGCGGACGCAGCGACAAAAGGAACACTGAAGCTTTCTTT. This sequence encodes CASGRSDKRNTEAFF.

This clonotype was seen many times. The genes are TRBV15 and TRBJ2-7; TRBD2 matches at 9 bases. V dropped 3 bases and J dropped 7; count of bases not matched to a gene: 13. CDR1 LNHNV and CDR2 YYDKDF come from the germline V gene (reference sequence). This CDR3 contains 16 residues. In DNA, the CDR3 is TGTGCCACCAGCAGGTTTGGGCTAGCGGGAACGGAAGAGCAGTACTTC. This encodes CATSRFGLAGTEEQYF.

The chain has TRBV14 and TRBJ2-2; D is unresolved. CDR1 SGHDN and CDR2 FVKESK come from the germline V gene. Trimming took off 1 base at V and 4 bases at J, with 13 bases between the two ends. The CDR3 has 16 residues. The CDR3 is CASSQVGNSPTGELFF. DNA of the CDR3: TGTGCCAGCAGCCAAGTCGGAAACTCCCCCACCGGGGAGCTGTTTTTT.

This clonotype was found once. V is TRBV27 and J is TRBJ2-3, with D possibly matching TRBD2 (5 bases). The CDR3 sequence is 12 residues long. The germline V gene has CDR1 MNHEY and CDR2 SMNVEV (reference sequence). V was shortened by 5 bases and J by 8 bases, with 11 bases between the two germline ends. The CDR3, as DNA: TGTGCCAGCAGTCCTACAGAGGGTACGCAGTATTTT. Translation gives CASSPTEGTQYF.

This clonotype was detected many times. The V and J genes are TRBV19 and TRBJ2-7; 12 bases are shared with TRBD1. Trimming took 5 bases from V and 4 from J; bases not matched to a gene: 6. Germline assignment: CDR1 LNHDA and CDR2 SQIVND (reference sequence). The CDR3 extends over 15 amino acids. CDR3 sequence (DNA): TGTGCCAGTAGTGGGACAGGGGGCGGTCAATACGAGCAGTACTTC. As protein: CASSGTGGGQYEQYF.

This clonotype occurred many times. The chain combines TRBV18 with TRBJ2-1; D call uncertain. CDR3 size: 14 residues. Germline V gene lookup returns CDR1 KGHSH and CDR2 LQKENI. The V end was cut by 0 bases, the J end by 10 bases, with 13 bases between. CDR3 sequence: CASSPPWDGKEQFF. For the CDR3, the DNA is TGTGCCAGCTCACCACCGTGGGATGGAAAAGAGCAGTTCTTC.

This clonotype was recorded a few times. V and J are TRBV11-2 and TRBJ2-2; D gene uncertain. Trimming shortened V by 5 bases and J by 6 bases, and 10 bases separated the two germline ends. In germline, CDR1 is SGHAT, CDR2 FQNNGV. This CDR3 contains 13 residues. The CDR3 reads CASSRGRAGELFF. CDR3 nucleotides: TGTGCCAGCAGCCGTGGGCGCGCCGGGGAGCTGTTTTTT.

This clonotype came up many times. The chain is built from TRBV27 and TRBJ1-2; D is perhaps TRBD1 (6 bases). Germline CDR1 MNHEY, CDR2 SMNVEV (reference sequence). The CDR3 is made up of 15 amino acids. Trimming took 5 bases from V and 4 from J, leaving 17 bases between them. Written as DNA, the CDR3 is TGTGCCAGCAGTAATTCGGACAGCGTGGGCTATGGCTACACCTTC. Translating gives CASSNSDSVGYGYTF.

The rearrangement joins TRBV28 to TRBJ2-7; 7 bases align to TRBD2. V dropped 5 bases and J dropped 2; count of bases not matched to a gene: 6. The germline V gene has CDR1 MDHEN and CDR2 SYDVKM. This CDR3 is 14 amino acids long. DNA for the CDR3: TGTGCCAGCAGTGATAAGCGGGGACCCTACGAGCAGTACTTC. Translating it yields CASSDKRGPYEQYF.

The chain combines TRBV27 with TRBJ1-2; 9 positions agree with TRBD1. Germline CDR1 and CDR2: MNHEY and SMNVEV (reference sequence). The CDR3 totals 15 residues. J gave up 8 bases and V 4 bases, and 11 bases lay outside the gene matches. DNA for the CDR3: TGTGCCAGCAGTTCCCTGACAGGGGGAAGGGACGGCTACACCTTC. Its protein product is CASSSLTGGRDGYTF.

Worth noting for this clonotype: A much larger clone is a single base away; this may be a read error. The CDR3 DNA sequence: TGTGCCAGCAGTTTAAGAAGGGGCGGCTGGGTGACTAGCGGGAACAATGAGCAGTTCTTC. It translates to CASSLRRGGWVTSGNNEQFF. The chain couples TRBV28 to TRBJ2-1; TRBD2 aligns across 11 bases. This CDR3 contains 20 residues. The V and J ends lost 2 bases and 5 bases, in that order; junction bases with no gene match: 17. Germline CDR1 is MDHEN and CDR2 is SYDVKM.

This clonotype has ten or more counts. The V gene is TRBV3-1, the J gene TRBJ2-1; possibly TRBD2 for D (6 bases). Trimming shortened V by 4 bases and J by 9 bases, and 13 bases separated the two germline ends. The CDR3 runs 13 residues. Germline loops: CDR1 LGHDT, CDR2 YNNKEL (reference sequence). Written as DNA, the CDR3 is TGTGCCAGCAGCCCGGGACTCCGAGGTGAGCAGTTCTTC. Its protein is CASSPGLRGEQFF.

This clonotype was found many times. The rearrangement joins TRBV24-1 to TRBJ1-2; unclear D gene. Trimming took off 6 bases at V and 4 bases at J, with 8 bases between the two ends. Per the germline V gene, CDR1 is KGHDR and CDR2 is SFDVKD. The length of the CDR3 is 12 residues. The CDR3 sequence: CATSPGSYGYTF. CDR3 coding DNA: TGTGCCACCAGTCCGGGCAGCTATGGCTACACCTTC.